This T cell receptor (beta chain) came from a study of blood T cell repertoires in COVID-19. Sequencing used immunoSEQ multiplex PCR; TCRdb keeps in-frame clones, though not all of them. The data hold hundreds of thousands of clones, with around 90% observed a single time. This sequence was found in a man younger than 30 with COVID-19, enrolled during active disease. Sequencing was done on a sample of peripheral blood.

The CDR3 sequence: CASSDLSNQGLWLQETQYF. Here the CDR3 DNA reads TGTGCCAGCAGTGACCTGTCGAACCAGGGGTTGTGGTTACAAGAGACCCAGTACTTC. V gene TRBV6-1 combines with J gene TRBJ2-5; TRBD1 is a possible D gene (6 bases). The V and J ends lost 3 bases and 2 bases respectively, with 25 bases between them. Germline CDR1 reads MNHNS; CDR2 reads SASEGT. The CDR3 has 19 residues.